The present entry profiles one T cell receptor beta chain with its context. J was trimmed by 6 bases and V by 5 bases; bases with no gene match: 0. The CDR3 is 12 amino acids. This sample was taken from a study of control samples from healthy donors and cancer patients. TCRdb's copy holds only in-frame clones and misses some; the assay was immunoSEQ multiplex PCR. The table has roughly 140,000 clones, more than 85% seen once; the top ten hold over 2%. This rearrangement joins TRBV12-3 or TRBV12-4 to TRBJ2-2; 7 bases are shared with TRBD2. The source material was blood. The TCR comes from a man aged 50 to 60 in good health. CDR3 nucleotide sequence: TGTGCCAGCAGTGGGGGGGCCGGGGAGCTGTTTTTT. Translating it yields CASSGGAGELFF.